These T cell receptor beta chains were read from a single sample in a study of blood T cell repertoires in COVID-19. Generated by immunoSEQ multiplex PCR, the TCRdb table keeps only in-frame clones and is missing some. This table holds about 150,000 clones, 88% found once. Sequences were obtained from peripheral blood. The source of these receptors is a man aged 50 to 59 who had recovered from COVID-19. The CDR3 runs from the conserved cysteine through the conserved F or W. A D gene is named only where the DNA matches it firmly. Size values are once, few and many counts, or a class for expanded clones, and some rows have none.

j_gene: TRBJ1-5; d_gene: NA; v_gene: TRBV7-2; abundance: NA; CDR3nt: TGTGCCAGCAGCGGAGGGACGGTTAGCAATCAGCCCCAGCATTTT; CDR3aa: CASSGGTVSNQPQHF
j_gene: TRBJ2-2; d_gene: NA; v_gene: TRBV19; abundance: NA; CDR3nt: TGTGCCAGTAGTATACAGGGGAACACCGGGGAGCTGTTTTTT; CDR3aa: CASSIQGNTGELFF
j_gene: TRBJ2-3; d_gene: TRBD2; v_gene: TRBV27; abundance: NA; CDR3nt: TGTGCCAGCAGTTCGTCCCCACTAGCGGGAGCAATAGATACGCAGTATTTT; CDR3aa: CASSSSPLAGAIDTQYF
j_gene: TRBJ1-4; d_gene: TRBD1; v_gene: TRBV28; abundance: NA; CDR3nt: TGTGCCAGCAGTTCCGTTGGGACAGGACTTAATGAAAAACTGTTTTTT; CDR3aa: CASSSVGTGLNEKLFF
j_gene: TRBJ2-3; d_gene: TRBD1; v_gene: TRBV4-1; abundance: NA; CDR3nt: TGCGCCAGCAGCCAAGGGACAGGGAGGACAGATACGCAGTATTTT; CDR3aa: CASSQGTGRTDTQYF
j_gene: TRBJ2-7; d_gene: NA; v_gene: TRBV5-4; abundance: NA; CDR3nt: TGTGCCAGCAGCACCGGACGGGGTACGGGGAACGAGCAGTACTTC; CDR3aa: CASSTGRGTGNEQYF
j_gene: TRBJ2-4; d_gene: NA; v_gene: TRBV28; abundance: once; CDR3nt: TGTGCCAGCAGTTTAGCCAGGGCCTCCGCCAAAAACATTCAGTACTTC; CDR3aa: CASSLARASAKNIQYF
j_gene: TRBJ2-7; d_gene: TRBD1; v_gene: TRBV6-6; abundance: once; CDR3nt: TGTGCCAGCACCGTAACGGGACAGGCGCCTAACGAGCAGTACTTC; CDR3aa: CASTVTGQAPNEQYF
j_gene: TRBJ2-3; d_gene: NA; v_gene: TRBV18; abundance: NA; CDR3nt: TGTGCCAGCTCACTAAAACCGGGGAGGGATACGCAGTATTTT; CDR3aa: CASSLKPGRDTQYF
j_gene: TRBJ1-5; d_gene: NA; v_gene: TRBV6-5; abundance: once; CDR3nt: TGTGCCAGCAGTTACACCGACAGCTATAGCAATCAGCCCCAGCATTTT; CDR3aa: CASSYTDSYSNQPQHF
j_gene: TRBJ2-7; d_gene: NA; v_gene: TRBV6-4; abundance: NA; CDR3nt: TGTGCCAGCAGTGTCTCTGCGGGACGGGACGAGCAGTACTTC; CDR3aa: CASSVSAGRDEQYF
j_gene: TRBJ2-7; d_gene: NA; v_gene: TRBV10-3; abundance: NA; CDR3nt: TGTGCCATCAGTGAGTCCCCTGTCGAGCAGTACTTC; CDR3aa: CAISESPVEQYF
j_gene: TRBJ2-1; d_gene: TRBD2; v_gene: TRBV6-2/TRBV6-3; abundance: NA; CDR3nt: TGTGCCAGCAGTAAGACTAGCGGGATTTACAATGAGCAGTTCTTC; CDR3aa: CASSKTSGIYNEQFF
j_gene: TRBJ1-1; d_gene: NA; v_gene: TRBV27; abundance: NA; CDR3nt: TGTGCCAGCAGTTTAATTGTTACAGGAGCGAACACTGAAGCTTTCTTT; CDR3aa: CASSLIVTGANTEAFF
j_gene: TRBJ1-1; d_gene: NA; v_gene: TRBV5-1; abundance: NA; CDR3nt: TGCGCCAGCAGCTTGGTGGGGAGTGAAGCTTTCTTT; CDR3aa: CASSLVGSEAFF
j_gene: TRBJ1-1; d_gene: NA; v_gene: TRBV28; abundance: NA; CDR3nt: TGTGCCAGCGGATCTCGACAGCCCGGGTGGGCTTTCTTT; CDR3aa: CASGSRQPGWAFF
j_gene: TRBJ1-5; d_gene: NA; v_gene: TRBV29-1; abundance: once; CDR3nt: TGCAGCGTGGCGGGGGGGGTCAATAGCAATCAGCCCCAGCATTTT; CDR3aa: CSVAGGVNSNQPQHF
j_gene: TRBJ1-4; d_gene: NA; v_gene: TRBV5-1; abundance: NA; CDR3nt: TGCGCCAGCAGCTTGGCCCGAACGGCAACTAATGAAAAACTGTTTTTT; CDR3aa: CASSLARTATNEKLFF